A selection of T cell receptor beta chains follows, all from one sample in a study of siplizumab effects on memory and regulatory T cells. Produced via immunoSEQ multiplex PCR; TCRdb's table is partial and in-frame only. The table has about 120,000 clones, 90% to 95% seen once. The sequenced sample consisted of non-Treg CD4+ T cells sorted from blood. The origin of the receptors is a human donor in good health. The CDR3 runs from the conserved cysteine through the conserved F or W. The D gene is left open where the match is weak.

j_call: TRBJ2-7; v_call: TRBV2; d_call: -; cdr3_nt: TGTGCCAGCTCTCAGGACGTCTCCTACGAGCAGTACTTC; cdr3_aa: CASSQDVSYEQYF
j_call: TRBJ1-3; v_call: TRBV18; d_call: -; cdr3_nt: TGTGCCAGCTCACCACGGCAACTTGGCCTAGGAAACACCATATATTTT; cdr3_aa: CASSPRQLGLGNTIYF
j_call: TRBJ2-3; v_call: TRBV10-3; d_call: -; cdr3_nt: TGTGCCATCAGCCCCCAATCAGATACGCAGTATTTT; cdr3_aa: CAISPQSDTQYF
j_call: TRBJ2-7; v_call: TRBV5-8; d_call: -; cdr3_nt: TGTGCCAGCAGCTCGCCTACCCTCCGGGACTCTCCCTACGAGCAGTACTTC; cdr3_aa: CASSSPTLRDSPYEQYF
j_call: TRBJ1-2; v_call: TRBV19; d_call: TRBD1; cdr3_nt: TGTGCCAGTAGTATTATCTGGGACAGACACTCGAACCTCTATGGCTACACCTTC; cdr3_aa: CASSIIWDRHSNLYGYTF
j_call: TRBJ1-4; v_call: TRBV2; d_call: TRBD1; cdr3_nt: TGTGCCAGCAGTCCTCAGGGGGCGTTGACTAATGAAAAACTGTTTTTT; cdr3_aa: CASSPQGALTNEKLFF
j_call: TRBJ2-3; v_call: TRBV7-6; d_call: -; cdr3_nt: TGTGCCAGCAGCCCGGGCGAAGATACGCAGTATTTT; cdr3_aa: CASSPGEDTQYF
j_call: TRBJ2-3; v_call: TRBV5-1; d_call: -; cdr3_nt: TGCGCCAGCAGCCCCATGCGGGCTTACACAGATACGCAGTATTTT; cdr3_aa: CASSPMRAYTDTQYF
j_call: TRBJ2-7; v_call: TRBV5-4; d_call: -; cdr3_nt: TGTGCCAGCAGCTGGGGGGCTTACGAGCAGTACTTC; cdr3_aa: CASSWGAYEQYF
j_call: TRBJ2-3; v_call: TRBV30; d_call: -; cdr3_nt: TGTGCCTGGAGCGCAGACGGGGGAAGCACAGATACGCAGTATTTT; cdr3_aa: CAWSADGGSTDTQYF